The present entry profiles one T cell receptor beta chain with its context. Its specificity is unknown. The sample is drawn from a study of cytomegalovirus exposure and HLA in healthy donors. Assay used: immunoSEQ multiplex PCR; TCRdb lists only in-frame clones, some missing. Of 120,000 to 150,000 clones listed, 86% are singletons. Study observations and caveats: Researchers catalogued approximately 170 TCR beta chains as cytomegalovirus-associated.

Sequencing input: PBMCs. This clonotype originated in a man between 18 and 35 years old in good health and CMV-seronegative.

DNA of the CDR3: TGTGCCAGCAGTAAAAACACCCTCGGGGAGCTGTTTTTT. Its protein is CASSKNTLGELFF. The gene calls are TRBV7-7 and TRBJ2-2; D not certain. The CDR3 loop spans 13 amino acids. Trimming stripped 6 bases from V and 7 bases from J, with 12 bases between. Germline V CDR1 and CDR2: SSHAT, FNYEAQ (reference sequence).